The entry that follows covers one TCR beta chain sequence. Trimming removed 4 bases at V and 0 bases at J, with 14 bases between. Looked up from germline, CDR1 is SGHDT and CDR2 is YYEEEE. The CDR3 contains 16 residues. Authors' data handling: Nucleated cell number was recorded as an estimate derived from reference gene primer amplification. The repertoire was sequenced with immunoSEQ multiplex PCR; TCRdb's copy has only in-frame clones and lacks some. V and J calls and clone size are those listed in that table; D and trimming were worked out from the DNA. The sample lists approximately 120,000 clones, about 90% seen once, with about 16% in the top ten. This sample is drawn from a study of blood T cell repertoires in COVID-19. Study overall: Specimens from acute and convalescent COVID-19 originated in the United States, Italy and Spain. Sample material is recorded as cDNA or gDNA derived from T cells, B-cell-depleted T cells, or PBMCs.

J is TRBJ2-4 and V is TRBV5-6; D ambiguous. Sequenced: peripheral blood. The receptor was isolated from a woman aged 45-65 years who had recovered from COVID-19. DNA for the CDR3: TGTGCCAGCAGCAAAGTTGGCACCGTAGCCAAAAACATTCAGTACTTC. Translation: CASSKVGTVAKNIQYF.